These 15 T cell receptor beta chains came from one sample sequenced in a study of CD8 T cells in ankylosing spondylitis. Findings and limits, study-wide: Within ankylosing spondylitis blood, a TCR beta motif made up of eight highly homologous variants appeared to be characteristic.

TCRdb recomputed calls from the 5' RACE reads with MiXCR, one row per CDR3 protein. Of hundreds of thousands of distinct CDR3 sequences listed, about 11% were seen once; the top ten hold less than 0.65%. What these receptors recognize is not known. The sample comprised blood, either unsorted or a sorted T cell fraction (not recorded which). Receptor source: a male donor with ankylosing spondylitis.

This clonotype was picked up a small number of times. The rearrangement links TRBV4-2 to TRBJ2-7; no firm D call. V was pared by 2 bases and J by 4 bases, with 12 bases between. The CDR3 is 14 residues long. Germline V gene lookup returns CDR1 LGHNA and CDR2 YNFKEQ. In nucleotides, the CDR3 is TGTGCCAGCAGCCAAATGAGAAGAGATTACGAGCAGTACTTC. It specifies CASSQMRRDYEQYF.

This chain connects TRBV23-1 to TRBJ2-7; the D is unclear. TRBV23-1 is placed among ORFs of uncertain function. The CDR3 runs to 13 residues. The germline V and J ends were trimmed by 4 bases and 7 bases, with 14 bases remaining between them. Here the CDR3 reads CASSLRLRGEQYF. DNA of the CDR3: TGCGCCAGCAGTCTAAGACTTCGTGGAGAGCAGTACTTC.

The CDR3 bases are TGTGCCAGCAGTTTATATGGGGACAGGTTACACTACAATGAGCAGTTCTTC. This codes for CASSLYGDRLHYNEQFF. The rearrangement uses TRBV27 and TRBJ2-1, with 8 positions matching TRBD1. CDR3 length: 17 amino acids. Trimming took 1 base from V and 3 from J; bases not matched to a gene: 8. Germline V gives CDR1 MNHEY, CDR2 SMNVEV (reference sequence).

This clonotype appeared a few times. The V and J genes are TRBV20-1 and TRBJ2-2; TRBD2 might be the D (6 bases). CDR1 and CDR2 from the germline V gene are DFQATT and SNEGSKA (reference sequence). The CDR3 totals 15 residues. V shed 6 bases and J shed 3 bases, with 17 bases lying between them. The CDR3 reads CSANTAGTDTGELFF. CDR3 in DNA: TGCAGTGCGAATACGGCCGGGACTGACACCGGGGAGCTGTTTTTT.

This clonotype occurred a few times. The gene calls are TRBV7-2 and TRBJ2-5; no clear D gene. The CDR3 totals 14 residues. Germline V CDR1 and CDR2: SGHTA, FQGNSA. V gave up 5 bases and J gave up 1 base, with 11 bases separating them. This chain's CDR3 is CASSPWAGQETQYF. The CDR3 nucleotides read TGTGCCAGCAGCCCATGGGCAGGCCAAGAGACCCAGTACTTC. Looking up the rest from reference TRBV7-2 and TRBJ2-5 gives the full variable domain: GAGVSQSPSNKVTEKGKDVELRCDPISGHTALYWYRQSLGQGLEFLIYFQGNSAPDKSGLPSDRFSAERTGGSVSTLTIQRTQQEDSAVYLCASSPWAGQETQYFGPGTRLLVL.

A few counts support this clonotype. The chain uses TRBV7-2 and TRBJ2-1; 11 nucleotides align to TRBD2. Germline lookup yields CDR1 SGHTA and CDR2 FQGNSA. Trimming cost V 4 bases and J 7 bases; bases outside gene matches: 6. CDR3 length: 15 amino acids. For the CDR3, the DNA is TGTGCCAGCAGCTATAGCGGGGGGGCTGAGAATGAGCAGTTCTTC. Residues: CASSYSGGAENEQFF.

V usage is TRBV6-2 or TRBV6-3 and J usage is TRBJ2-5; a weak D match, TRBD2 (6 bases). This CDR3 comprises 15 residues. Germline V gene lookup returns CDR1 MNHEY and CDR2 SVGEGT. The V end lost 2 bases, the J end lost 1 base, and 11 bases lay between the germline ends. The CDR3 loop reads CASSYGGTIQETQYF. CDR3 bases: TGTGCCAGCAGTTACGGGGGGACCATCCAAGAGACCCAGTACTTC.

In this sample, this clonotype turned up a few times. V usage is TRBV5-1 and J usage is TRBJ2-1; TRBD1 might be the D (6 bases). This CDR3 comprises 15 residues. CDR1 is SGHRS, CDR2 YFSETQ, per germline. V shed 3 bases and J shed 7 bases, with 17 bases lying between them. The CDR3 DNA follows: TGCGCCAGCAGCTCTACAGGGTCCGTGGGGAATGAGCAGTTCTTC. It encodes CASSSTGSVGNEQFF.

This clonotype came up many times. The chain combines TRBV5-1 with TRBJ2-7; the match to TRBD1 covers 11 bases. CDR3 length equals 15 residues. V lost 3 bases, J lost 4 bases, and 6 bases stayed unmatched. CDR1 and CDR2 from the germline V gene are SGHRS and YFSETQ. The chain's CDR3 is CASSSPGQGVYEQYF. The CDR3 DNA follows: TGCGCCAGCAGCTCACCGGGACAGGGGGTTTACGAGCAGTACTTC. Supplemented by reference TRBV5-1 and TRBJ2-7, the full variable domain reads KAGVTQTPRYLIKTRGQQVTLSCSPISGHRSVSWYQQTPGQGLQFLFEYFSETQRNKGNFPGRFSGRQFSNSRSEMNVSTLELGDSALYLCASSSPGQGVYEQYFGPGTRLTVT.

V and J are TRBV10-3 and TRBJ2-7; tentative D call: TRBD1 (5 bases). The CDR3 is made up of 12 amino acids. The germline gives CDR1 ENHRY, CDR2 SYGVKD. Trimming took 3 bases from V and 6 from J, leaving 9 bases between them. CDR3 coding DNA: TGTGCCATCAGTGATAGGGGATCCGAGCAGTACTTC. This translates into CAISDRGSEQYF.

The chain uses TRBV5-1 and TRBJ1-1; D unclear. CDR3 length: 13 amino acids. Per the germline V gene, CDR1 is SGHRS and CDR2 is YFSETQ. V lost 9 bases, J lost 4 bases, and 16 bases lay in between. The CDR3, as DNA: TGCGCCACCAGACTAGGGTCGGCCACTGAAGCTTTCTTT. Protein: CATRLGSATEAFF.

This clonotype appeared a few times. The CDR3 coding sequence is TGCAGTGCTCCCAACCCGGGACAGCCTAATCAGCCCCAGCATTTT. Protein sequence: CSAPNPGQPNQPQHF. This chain links TRBV20-1 with TRBJ1-5, with 7 bases matching TRBD1. The CDR3 length is 15 residues. Germline lookup yields CDR1 DFQATT and CDR2 SNEGSKA (reference sequence). With V trimmed by 5 bases and J by 4 bases, 11 bases remained unmatched.

The chain recombines TRBV5-1 with TRBJ2-2, with 10 bases that match TRBD2. CDR3 size: 16 residues. Germline assignment: CDR1 SGHRS and CDR2 YFSETQ. Losses at the gene ends were 0 bases for V and 4 bases for J; bases not matched to a gene: 3. CDR3 region: CASSLESGGATGELFF. As DNA, the CDR3 is TGCGCCAGCAGCTTGGAAAGCGGGGGGGCCACCGGGGAGCTGTTTTTT.

V and J are TRBV27 and TRBJ2-5; TRBD1 matches 8 bases. Germline trimming cut 5 bases from V and 5 bases from J; bases unmatched to any gene: 7. Germline CDR1 MNHEY, CDR2 SMNVEV (reference sequence). The CDR3 length is 14 residues. DNA of the CDR3: TGTGCCAGCAGTCCCTGGGACAGGAGGGAGACCCAGTACTTC. Translating gives CASSPWDRRETQYF.

This clonotype has a handful of counts. CDR3 protein: CASSVSGQGYNEQFF. In DNA, the CDR3 is TGTGCCAGCAGCGTATCGGGACAGGGGTACAATGAGCAGTTCTTC. The V call is TRBV9, the J call TRBJ2-1; 10 bases match TRBD1. The CDR3 has 15 amino acids. V lost 1 base to trimming and J lost 4 bases; unmatched junction nucleotides: 2. Germline CDR1 is SGDLS and CDR2 is YYNGEE.